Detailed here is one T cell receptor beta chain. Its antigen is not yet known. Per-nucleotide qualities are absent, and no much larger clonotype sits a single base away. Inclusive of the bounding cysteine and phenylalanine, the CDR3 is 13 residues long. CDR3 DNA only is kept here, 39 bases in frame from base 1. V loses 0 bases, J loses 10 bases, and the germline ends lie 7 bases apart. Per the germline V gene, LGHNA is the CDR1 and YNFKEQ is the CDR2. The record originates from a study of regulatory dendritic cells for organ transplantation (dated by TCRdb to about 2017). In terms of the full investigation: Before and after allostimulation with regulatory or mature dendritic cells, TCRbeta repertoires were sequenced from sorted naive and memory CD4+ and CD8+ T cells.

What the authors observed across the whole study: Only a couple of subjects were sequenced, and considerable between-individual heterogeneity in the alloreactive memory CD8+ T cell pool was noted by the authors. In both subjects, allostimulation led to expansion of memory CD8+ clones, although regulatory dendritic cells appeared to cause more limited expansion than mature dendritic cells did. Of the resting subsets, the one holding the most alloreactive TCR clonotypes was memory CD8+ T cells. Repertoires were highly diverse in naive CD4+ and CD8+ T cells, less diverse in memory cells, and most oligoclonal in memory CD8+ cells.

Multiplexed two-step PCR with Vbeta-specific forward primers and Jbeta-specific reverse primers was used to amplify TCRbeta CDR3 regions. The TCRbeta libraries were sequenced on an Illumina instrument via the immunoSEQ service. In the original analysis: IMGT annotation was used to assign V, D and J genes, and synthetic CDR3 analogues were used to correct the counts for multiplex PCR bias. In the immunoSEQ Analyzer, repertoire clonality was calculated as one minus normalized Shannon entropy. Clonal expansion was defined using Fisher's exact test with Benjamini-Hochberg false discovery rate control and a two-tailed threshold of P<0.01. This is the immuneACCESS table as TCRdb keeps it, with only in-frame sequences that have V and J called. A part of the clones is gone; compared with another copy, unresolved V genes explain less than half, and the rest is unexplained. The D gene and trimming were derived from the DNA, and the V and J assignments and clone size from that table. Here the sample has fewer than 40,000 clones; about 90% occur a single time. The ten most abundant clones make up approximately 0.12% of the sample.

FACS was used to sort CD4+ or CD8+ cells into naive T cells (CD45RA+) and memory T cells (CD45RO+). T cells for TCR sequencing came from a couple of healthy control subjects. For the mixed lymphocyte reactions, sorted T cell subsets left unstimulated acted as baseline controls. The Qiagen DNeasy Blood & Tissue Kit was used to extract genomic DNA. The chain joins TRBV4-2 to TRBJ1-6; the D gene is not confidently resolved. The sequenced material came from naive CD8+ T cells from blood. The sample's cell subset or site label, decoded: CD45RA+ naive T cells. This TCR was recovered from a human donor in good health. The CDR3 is CASSQEAASPLHF. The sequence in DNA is TGTGCCAGCAGCCAAGAGGCAGCCTCACCCCTCCACTTT.